Listed here are 27 T cell receptor beta chains from one sample, sequenced in a study of T-cell reconstitution after alpha-beta-depleted transplantation in children. The library targeted TCRbeta and was prepared with unique molecular identifiers. TCRdb passed the PCR reads through MiXCR, listing each CDR3 protein once. The sample contains 610,000 or so distinct CDR3 sequences, about a quarter of which appear only once. Sequencing was performed on PBMCs, taken before TCRalphabeta/CD19-depleted stem cell transplant. These receptors came from a boy younger than two with Wiskott-Aldrich syndrome, due to receive a stem cell transplant.

The V and J genes are TRBV5-1 and TRBJ1-2; D gene ambiguous. This CDR3 has 13 residues. CDR1 SGHRS and CDR2 YFSETQ come from the germline V gene. Trimming pared 3 bases from V and 4 bases from J, leaving 10 bases between. The chain's CDR3 is CASSSGKPYGYTF. CDR3 nucleotides: TGCGCCAGCAGCTCCGGGAAGCCCTATGGCTACACCTTC.

The chain links TRBV10-3 to TRBJ2-1; the D is unclear. Germline V gene data show CDR1 as ENHRY and CDR2 as SYGVKD. V was clipped by 1 base and J by 0 bases, with 7 bases between them. The CDR3 covers 15 residues. The CDR3 sequence is CAISEWASSYNEQFF. CDR3 DNA sequence: TGTGCCATCAGTGAGTGGGCGAGCTCCTACAATGAGCAGTTCTTC.

The V gene is TRBV5-1, the J gene TRBJ2-7; TRBD2 matches at 14 bases. CDR1 and CDR2 from the germline V gene are SGHRS and YFSETQ. V was pared by 4 bases and J by 7 bases, with 4 bases of the junction left unmatched. There are 14 residues in the CDR3. CDR3 protein: CASSAGLAGGEQYF. The DNA of the CDR3 is TGCGCCAGCAGCGCCGGACTAGCGGGAGGTGAGCAGTACTTC.

The V call is TRBV5-1, the J call TRBJ2-2; 7 bases agree with TRBD2. This CDR3 is built from 15 residues. Trimming removed 0 bases from V and 3 bases from J; junction bases left unmatched: 2. CDR1 is SGHRS, CDR2 YFSETQ, per germline. The CDR3 DNA is TGCGCCAGCAGCTTGGAGGGAGGGTACACCGGGGAGCTGTTTTTT. Protein product: CASSLEGGYTGELFF.

V is TRBV20-1 and J is TRBJ2-3, with D unclear. V dropped 3 bases and J dropped 3 bases, with 10 bases sitting between them. CDR1 is DFQATT, CDR2 SNEGSKA, per germline (reference sequence). The CDR3 consists of 13 residues. The CDR3, as DNA: TGCAGTGCTAGTAGGAGCAGGACAGATACGCAGTATTTT. This encodes CSASRSRTDTQYF.

In its sample, this clonotype was seen a few times. The chain joins TRBV5-1 to TRBJ2-7; D may be TRBD2 (6 bases). This CDR3 spans 12 amino acids. The V and J ends lost 5 bases and 5 bases respectively, with 11 bases between them. The V gene's germline CDR1 is SGHRS and CDR2 YFSETQ. In DNA, the CDR3 is TGCGCCAGCAGTGGGCCGGGAGACGAGCAGTACTTC. Amino acids: CASSGPGDEQYF.

This chain links TRBV15 with TRBJ2-5, with D possibly TRBD2 on 5 matching bases. Trimming shortened V by 5 bases and J by 5 bases, and 12 bases separated the two germline ends. This CDR3 is built from 13 residues. CDR1 LNHNV and CDR2 YYDKDF come from the germline V gene (reference sequence). The CDR3 coding sequence is TGTGCCACCAGCGGTGGGCCGGGGGAGACCCAGTACTTC. Residues: CATSGGPGETQYF.

This clonotype was seen a handful of times. The V and J genes are TRBV7-9 and TRBJ1-1, with D unclear. Trimming shortened V by 2 bases and J by 2 bases, and 12 bases separated the two germline ends. The CDR3 consists of 15 residues. Looked up from germline, CDR1 is SEHNR and CDR2 is FQNEAQ (reference sequence). Written as DNA, the CDR3 is TGTGCCAGCAGCTTAATGGGCAGTATAAACACTGAAGCTTTCTTT. Protein product: CASSLMGSINTEAFF. The variable domain in full, with the rest retrieved from reference TRBV7-9 and TRBJ1-1, is DTGVSQNPRHKITKRGQNVTFRCDPISEHNRLYWYRQTLGQGPEFLTYFQNEAQLEKSRLLSDRFSAERPKGSFSTLEIQRTEQGDSAMYLCASSLMGSINTEAFFGQGTRLTVV.

This clonotype was detected only a few times. The V call is TRBV24-1, the J call TRBJ2-7, with TRBD1 matching over 9 bases. Germline lookup yields CDR1 KGHDR and CDR2 SFDVKD. Unmatched junction bases numbered 2, after V lost 3 bases and J lost 3 bases. The CDR3 sequence is 14 residues long. The CDR3 here is CATSDKGQGYEQYF. The CDR3 DNA reads as TGTGCCACCAGTGATAAGGGACAGGGCTACGAGCAGTACTTC.

This clonotype was counted ten times or more. This chain links TRBV12-3 or TRBV12-4 with TRBJ2-7; a possible D gene is TRBD1 (6 bases). CDR3 size: 13 residues. With 5 bases removed from V and 2 bases from J, the gap between germline ends came to 10 bases. CDR3 coding DNA: TGTGCCAGCAGTCAACGACAGGCCTACGAGCAGTACTTC. Amino acid sequence: CASSQRQAYEQYF.

This chain connects TRBV5-1 to TRBJ1-1; possibly TRBD1 for D (5 bases). The CDR3 has 14 residues. V dropped 3 bases and J dropped 4 bases, with 13 bases sitting between them. Germline V gene lookup returns CDR1 SGHRS and CDR2 YFSETQ. The CDR3: CASSSQQVATEAFF. DNA of the CDR3: TGCGCCAGCAGCTCCCAACAGGTTGCCACTGAAGCTTTCTTT.

This clonotype was counted only a few times. The rearrangement uses TRBV4-1 and TRBJ2-7, with a possible D match to TRBD1 (6 bases). V was clipped by 4 bases and J by 2 bases, with 21 bases between them. The CDR3 contains 17 residues. Germline-derived CDR1 and CDR2 are MGHRA and YSYEKL. The DNA of the CDR3 is TGCGCCAGCAGCCTGGGGGCTTCAACAGGGAACCCCTACGAGCAGTACTTC. It yields the protein CASSLGASTGNPYEQYF.

This clonotype has only a few counts. The chain links TRBV5-4 to TRBJ2-1, with TRBD2 identical over 10 bases. Germline CDR1 SGHNT, CDR2 YYREEE (reference sequence). The CDR3 contains 17 residues. The J segment lost 2 bases and the V segment lost 0 bases, leaving 5 bases of the junction unmatched. The CDR3 DNA sequence: TGTGCCAGCAGCTTGGCCGGAGCGGGAGGGACCTACAATGAGCAGTTCTTC. Translating it yields CASSLAGAGGTYNEQFF. The full variable domain, completed using reference TRBV5-4 and TRBJ2-1, is ETGVTQSPTHLIKTRGQQVTLRCSSQSGHNTVSWYQQALGQGPQFIFQYYREEENGRGNFPPRFSGLQFPNYSSELNVNALELDDSALYLCASSLAGAGGTYNEQFFGPGTRLTVL.

This clonotype was picked up a small number of times. This rearrangement joins TRBV27 to TRBJ1-6; 9 bases fit TRBD1. V shed 7 bases, J shed 6 bases, and the junction held 1 base outside the gene matches. This CDR3 is built from 13 residues. Germline assignment: CDR1 MNHEY and CDR2 SMNVEV (reference sequence). For the CDR3, the DNA is TGTGCCAGCATGGGACAGGGTAATTCACCCCTCCACTTT. Its translation is CASMGQGNSPLHF.

V usage is TRBV3-1 and J usage is TRBJ2-1; the D gene is possibly TRBD2 (6 bases). This CDR3 contains 14 residues. Germline CDR1 reads LGHDT; CDR2 reads YNNKEL (reference sequence). Trimming removed 3 bases from V and 7 bases from J, with 13 bases in between. CDR3 sequence: CASSQGGIVNEQFF. CDR3 in DNA: TGTGCCAGCAGCCAGGGCGGGATTGTAAATGAGCAGTTCTTC.

V gene TRBV7-6 combines with J gene TRBJ2-1, with 11 bases fitting TRBD2. Germline V gene lookup returns CDR1 SGHVS and CDR2 FNYEAQ. Losses at the gene ends were 5 bases for V and 6 bases for J; bases not matched to a gene: 9. This CDR3 contains 16 residues. This CDR3 is CASSGGGLADINEQFF. The CDR3 bases are TGTGCCAGCAGCGGAGGGGGACTAGCGGACATCAATGAGCAGTTCTTC.

The chain is built from TRBV20-1 and TRBJ2-3; D may correspond to TRBD1 or TRBD2 (5 bases each). Deletions cut 1 base from V and 5 bases from J, with 10 bases between. The germline V gene has CDR1 DFQATT and CDR2 SNEGSKA (reference sequence). This CDR3 has 13 amino acids. The CDR3 sequence is CSARGGGGDTQYF. The CDR3 bases are TGCAGTGCTAGAGGGGGTGGGGGAGATACGCAGTATTTT.

This clonotype was recorded a few times. This chain links TRBV25-1 with TRBJ2-3, with 13 bases matching TRBD2. J was trimmed by 6 bases and V by 5 bases; bases with no gene match: 11. The CDR3 loop spans 17 amino acids. Germline V CDR1 and CDR2: MGHDK, SYGVNS. The DNA for the CDR3 is TGTGCCAGCAGTCGAACGACCCGACTAGCGGGAGGTGATACGCAGTATTTT. Encoded protein: CASSRTTRLAGGDTQYF.

There are a few counts of this clonotype. CDR3 sequence reads: CASSTASPGGPSEQYF. The CDR3 DNA is TGTGCCAGCAGTACAGCCTCGCCGGGAGGGCCGAGCGAGCAGTACTTC. This rearrangement joins TRBV6-2 or TRBV6-3 to TRBJ2-7, with 8 positions matching TRBD2. The germline V gene encodes CDR1 MNHEY and CDR2 SVGEGT. Unmatched junction bases numbered 15, after V lost 5 bases and J lost 6 bases. This CDR3 spans 16 amino acids.

The J gene is TRBJ1-5, the V gene TRBV5-1; the D is unclear. Trimming cost V 3 bases and J 7 bases, with 11 bases left between them. Germline V lookup: CDR1 SGHRS, CDR2 YFSETQ. This CDR3 has 13 residues. The CDR3 DNA sequence: TGCGCCAGCAGCTCCGCCCCGAGGCAGCCCCAGCATTTT. Its translation is CASSSAPRQPQHF.

The V and J genes are TRBV12-3 or TRBV12-4 and TRBJ2-1; D remains unclear. Trimming took off 6 bases at V and 9 bases at J, with 9 bases between the two ends. The CDR3 totals 11 residues. CDR3 loop: CASRGRGEQFF. DNA for the CDR3: TGTGCCAGCAGAGGTAGAGGTGAGCAGTTCTTC.

For this clonotype: The conserved phenylalanine or tryptophan is not found at the CDR3 terminus, so this likely reflects a read error. V is TRBV5-1 and J is TRBJ2-2; D possibly uses TRBD1 or TRBD2 (5 bases each). Germline-derived CDR1 and CDR2 are SGHRS and YFSETQ. This CDR3 comprises 13 residues. CDR3 nucleotides: TGCGCCAGCCTAAACCAAAACACCGGGGACCTGTTTCTT. This gives the protein CASLNQNTGDLFL.

The V gene is TRBV20-1, the J gene TRBJ2-5; 7 nucleotides match TRBD2. The germline gives CDR1 DFQATT, CDR2 SNEGSKA (reference sequence). The CDR3 is 14 residues long. The trim removed 3 bases at V and 5 bases at J, leaving 9 bases unmatched. This chain's CDR3 is CSASRAGAGETQYF. The CDR3 region has the DNA TGCAGTGCTAGCAGGGCGGGAGCTGGGGAGACCCAGTACTTC.

The chain combines TRBV20-1 with TRBJ2-7; TRBD1 matches 7 bases. The CDR3 sequence is 14 residues long. With V trimmed by 3 bases and J by 7 bases, 12 bases remained unmatched. Germline CDR1 reads DFQATT; CDR2 reads SNEGSKA (reference sequence). The CDR3 sequence: CSARKQGQLGEQYF. CDR3 nucleotide sequence: TGCAGTGCTAGGAAACAGGGGCAGTTAGGTGAGCAGTACTTC.

For the CDR3, the DNA is TGCAGTGCCCCTGGGGGTTTAGGCGAGCAGTACTTC. Translated: CSAPGGLGEQYF. V is TRBV20-1 and J is TRBJ2-7; D is possibly TRBD1 or TRBD2 (5 bases each). V lost 6 bases, J lost 6 bases, and 15 bases lay in between. Germline lookup yields CDR1 DFQATT and CDR2 SNEGSKA (reference sequence). This CDR3 comprises 12 residues.

V usage is TRBV5-1 and J usage is TRBJ2-7, with TRBD2 matching 11 bases. Germline CDR1 reads SGHRS; CDR2 reads YFSETQ. V trimming: 5 bases; J trimming: 4 bases; junction bases outside the gene matches: 23. This CDR3 is built from 20 residues. CDR3: CASRPTRKTETLAGAYEQYF. The CDR3 DNA reads as TGCGCCAGCAGACCGACCAGAAAGACTGAGACACTAGCGGGAGCATACGAGCAGTACTTC.

The chain recombines TRBV30 with TRBJ2-7; TRBD2 is a possible D gene (5 bases). Germline CDR1 is GTSNPN and CDR2 is SVGIG (reference sequence). Trimming stripped 4 bases from V and 4 bases from J, with 8 bases between. The CDR3 has 11 amino acids. In nucleotides, the CDR3 is TGTGCCTGGAAGGAGGAGTACGAGCAGTACTTC. This sequence encodes CAWKEEYEQYF.